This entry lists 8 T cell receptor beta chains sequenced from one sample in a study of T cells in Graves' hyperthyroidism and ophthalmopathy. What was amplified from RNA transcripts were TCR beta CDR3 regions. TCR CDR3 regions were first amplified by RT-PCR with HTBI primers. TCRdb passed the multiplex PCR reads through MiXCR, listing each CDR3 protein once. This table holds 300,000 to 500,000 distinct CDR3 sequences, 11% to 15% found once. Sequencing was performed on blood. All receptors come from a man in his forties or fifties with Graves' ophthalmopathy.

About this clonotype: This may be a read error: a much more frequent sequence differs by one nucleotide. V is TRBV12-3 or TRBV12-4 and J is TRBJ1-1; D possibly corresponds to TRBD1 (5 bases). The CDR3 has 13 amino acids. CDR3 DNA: TGTGTCATCAAGGGGAACAGCTACACTGAAGCTTTCTTT. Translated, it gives CVIKGNSYTEAFF.

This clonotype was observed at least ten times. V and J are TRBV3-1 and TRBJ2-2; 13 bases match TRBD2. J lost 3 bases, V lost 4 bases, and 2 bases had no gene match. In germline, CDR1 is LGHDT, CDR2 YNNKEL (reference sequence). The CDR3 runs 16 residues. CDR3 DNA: TGTGCCAGCAGCCGGACTAGCGGGAGACACACCGGGGAGCTGTTTTTT. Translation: CASSRTSGRHTGELFF.

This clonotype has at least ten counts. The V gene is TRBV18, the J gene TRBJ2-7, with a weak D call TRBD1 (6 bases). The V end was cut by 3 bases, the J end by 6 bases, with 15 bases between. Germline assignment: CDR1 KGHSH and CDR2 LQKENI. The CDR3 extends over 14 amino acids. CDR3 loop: CASSPRTVSSEQYF. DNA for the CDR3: TGTGCCAGCTCACCGCGGACAGTATCAAGCGAGCAGTACTTC. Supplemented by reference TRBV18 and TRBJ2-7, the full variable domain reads NAGVMQNPRHLVRRRGQEARLRCSPMKGHSHVYWYRQLPEEGLKFMVYLQKENIIDESGMPKERFSAEFPKEGPSILRIQQVVRGDSAAYFCASSPRTVSSEQYFGPGTRLTVT.

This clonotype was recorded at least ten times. In DNA, the CDR3 is TGTGCCTGGAGTGCCAGGAGGGAAGGGTGGTACACTGAAGCTTTCTTT. It specifies CAWSARREGWYTEAFF. The chain employs TRBV30 and TRBJ1-1; no clear D. Germline values: CDR1 GTSNPN, CDR2 SVGIG (reference sequence). V was pared by 1 base and J by 3 bases, with 18 bases between. This CDR3 is built from 16 residues.

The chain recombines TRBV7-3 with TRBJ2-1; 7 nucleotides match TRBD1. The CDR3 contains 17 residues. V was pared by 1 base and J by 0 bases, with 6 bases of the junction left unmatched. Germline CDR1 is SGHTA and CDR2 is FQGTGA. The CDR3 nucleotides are TGTGCCAGCAGCTTAATAGGGGACAGCAGCTCCTACAATGAGCAGTTCTTC. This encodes CASSLIGDSSSYNEQFF.

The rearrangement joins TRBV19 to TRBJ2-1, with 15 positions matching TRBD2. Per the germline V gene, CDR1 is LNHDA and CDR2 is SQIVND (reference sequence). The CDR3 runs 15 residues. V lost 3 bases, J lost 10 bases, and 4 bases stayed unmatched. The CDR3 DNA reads TGTGCCAGTAGTATGCCGGGACTAGCGGGAGGAGAGCAGTTCTTC. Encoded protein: CASSMPGLAGGEQFF.

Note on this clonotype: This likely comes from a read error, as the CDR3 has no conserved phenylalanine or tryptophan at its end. The CDR3 protein is CASTRDRTNTEAFS. The DNA of the CDR3 is TGTGCCAGTACCCGGGACAGGACGAACACTGAAGCTTTCTCT. The chain uses TRBV19 and TRBJ1-1, with 8 nucleotides matching TRBD1. The V gene end was trimmed by 7 bases and the J gene end by 1 base; junction bases not matched to a gene: 5. The length of the CDR3 is 14 residues. Germline lookup yields CDR1 LNHDA and CDR2 SQIVND (reference sequence).

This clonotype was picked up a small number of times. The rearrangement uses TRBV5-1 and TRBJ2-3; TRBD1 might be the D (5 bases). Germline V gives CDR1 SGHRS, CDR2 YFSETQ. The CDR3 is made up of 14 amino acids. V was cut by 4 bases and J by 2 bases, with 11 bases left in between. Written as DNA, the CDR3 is TGCGCCAGCAGCATGGCAGGGTTCACAGATACGCAGTATTTT. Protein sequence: CASSMAGFTDTQYF.